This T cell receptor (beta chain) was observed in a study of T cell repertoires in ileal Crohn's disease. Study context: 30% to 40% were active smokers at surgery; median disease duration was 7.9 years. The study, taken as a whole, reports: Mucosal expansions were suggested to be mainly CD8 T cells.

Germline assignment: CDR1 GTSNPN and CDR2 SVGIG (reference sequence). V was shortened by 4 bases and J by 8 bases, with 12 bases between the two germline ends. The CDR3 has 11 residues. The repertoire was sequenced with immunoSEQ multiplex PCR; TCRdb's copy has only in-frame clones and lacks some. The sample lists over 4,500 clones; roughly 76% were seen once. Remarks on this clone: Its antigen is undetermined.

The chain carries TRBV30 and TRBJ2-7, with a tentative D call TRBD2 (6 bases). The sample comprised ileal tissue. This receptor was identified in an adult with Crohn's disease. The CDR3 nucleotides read TGTGCCTGGAAGCCGGGACTTAAGCAGTACTTC. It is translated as CAWKPGLKQYF.